Listed here are 14 T cell receptor beta chains from one sample, sequenced in a study of identical twins. TCRdb recomputed calls from the 5' RACE reads with MiXCR, one row per CDR3 protein. Of about 720,000 distinct CDR3 sequences listed, about 9.4% are singletons. These data were likewise used in another study, on yellow fever vaccine responses in identical twins.

Sequenced sample: PBMCs. These receptors were obtained from a woman aged 18-35 years in good health.

This clonotype was counted only a few times. This chain links TRBV29-1 with TRBJ2-1; 7 positions agree with TRBD2. Losses at the gene ends were 1 base for V and 6 bases for J; bases not matched to a gene: 3. Germline lookup yields CDR1 SQVTM and CDR2 ANQGSEA. The length of the CDR3 is 13 residues. Here the CDR3 reads CSVEGGRGNEQFF. CDR3 bases: TGCAGCGTTGAAGGCGGGAGAGGCAATGAGCAGTTCTTC.

This clonotype was detected ten times or more. V gene TRBV5-1 combines with J gene TRBJ2-1; tentatively, D is TRBD1 (5 bases). The CDR3 loop spans 15 amino acids. CDR1 and CDR2 (germline): SGHRS, YFSETQ. Deletions cut 4 bases from V and 0 bases from J, with 11 bases between. The CDR3 sequence is CASSTGRSSYNEQFF. The CDR3 coding sequence is TGCGCCAGCAGCACAGGACGCAGCTCCTACAATGAGCAGTTCTTC.

This clonotype was observed a handful of times. The chain uses TRBV7-9 and TRBJ2-7; possible D gene TRBD2, 6 bases. This CDR3 contains 13 residues. Looked up from germline, CDR1 is SEHNR and CDR2 is FQNEAQ (reference sequence). CDR3 protein: CDFRRESPYEQYF. The CDR3 bases are TGTGACTTTCGGCGGGAATCCCCCTACGAGCAGTACTTC.

The table lists this clonotype with a few counts. The chain combines TRBV4-3 with TRBJ2-1; D unclear. CDR1 and CDR2 from the germline V gene are LGHNA and YSLEER. The germline V and J ends were trimmed by 0 bases and 13 bases, with 19 bases remaining between them. The CDR3 is 15 residues long. The CDR3 DNA sequence: TGCGCCAGCAGCCAAGATATGGCGGCGGCATTACACCAGTTCTTC. Protein sequence: CASSQDMAAALHQFF.

In its sample, this clonotype was seen a few times. The V gene is TRBV9, the J gene TRBJ2-3, with D hard to call. V gave up 3 bases and J gave up 2 bases, with 7 bases separating them. CDR3 length: 13 amino acids. Looked up from germline, CDR1 is SGDLS and CDR2 is YYNGEE. CDR3 region: CASSAQNTDTQYF. CDR3 in DNA: TGTGCCAGCAGCGCCCAAAACACAGATACGCAGTATTTT.

This chain connects TRBV7-9 to TRBJ2-3, with 7 bases identical to TRBD1. The CDR3 runs to 14 residues. Trimming at V came to 6 bases and at J to 2 bases, leaving 5 bases not matched to a gene. Germline CDR1 reads SEHNR; CDR2 reads FQNEAQ (reference sequence). CDR3 in amino acids: CASRRQGPTDTQYF. The CDR3 nucleotides are TGTGCCAGCAGACGACAGGGACCCACAGATACGCAGTATTTT.

The chain links TRBV6-1 to TRBJ2-2; D remains unclear. Trimming took 2 bases from V and 5 from J, leaving 6 bases between them. The CDR3 is 13 amino acids. Germline values: CDR1 MNHNS, CDR2 SASEGT. The CDR3 region has the DNA TGTGCCAGCAGTGAATTAGGGACCGGGGAGCTGTTTTTT. Its protein is CASSELGTGELFF.

The chain is built from TRBV7-8 and TRBJ2-7; 12 bases fit TRBD1. V was clipped by 3 bases and J by 3 bases; unmatched bases: 9. CDR1 and CDR2 from the germline V gene are SGHVS and FQNEAQ. The CDR3 is 17 residues long. The CDR3 region is CASSFPTGTGGFYEQYF. CDR3 coding DNA: TGTGCCAGCAGCTTCCCAACCGGGACAGGGGGCTTCTACGAGCAGTACTTC.

This clonotype was counted only a few times. The CDR3 loop is CASRQTGDNQPQHF. DNA of the CDR3: TGTGCCAGCAGACAAACAGGGGACAATCAGCCCCAGCATTTT. The chain has TRBV28 and TRBJ1-5; TRBD1 aligns across 7 bases. V shed 6 bases and J 3 bases; nucleotides not matched to a gene: 5. Germline V gene sequence: CDR1 MDHEN, CDR2 SYDVKM. CDR3 size: 14 residues.

The sample holds a few counts of this clonotype. V usage is TRBV5-1 and J usage is TRBJ2-5; D perhaps matches TRBD2 (6 bases). This CDR3 has 15 residues. Trimming left V 0 bases short and J 4 bases short, with 13 bases between. Germline V CDR1 and CDR2: SGHRS, YFSETQ. This CDR3 reads CASSLAGEEGETQYF. The CDR3 DNA is TGCGCCAGCAGCTTGGCGGGGGAGGAAGGAGAGACCCAGTACTTC.

This clonotype has just a few counts. This chain's CDR3 is CASSSPEGAVSNQPQHF. CDR3 in DNA: TGTGCCAGCAGCTCCCCGGAGGGGGCCGTCAGCAATCAGCCCCAGCATTTT. The V gene is TRBV7-9, the J gene TRBJ1-5; 7 nucleotides align to TRBD1. Germline values: CDR1 SEHNR, CDR2 FQNEAQ (reference sequence). Trimming removed 4 bases from V and 1 base from J; junction bases left unmatched: 10. The CDR3 sequence is 17 residues long.

Only a few counts were recorded for this clonotype. The chain is built from TRBV9 and TRBJ2-7; D possibly corresponds to TRBD2 (6 bases). This CDR3 contains 14 residues. Germline V gene sequence: CDR1 SGDLS, CDR2 YYNGEE. V gave up 4 bases and J gave up 7 bases, with 18 bases separating them. CDR3 bases: TGTGCCAGCAGCCCAGGAGGGTACTCTGGGGAGCAGTACTTC. It codes for CASSPGGYSGEQYF.

This clonotype was seen only a few times. The chain carries TRBV6-5 and TRBJ2-1, with TRBD2 matching 14 bases. In germline, CDR1 is MNHEY, CDR2 SVGAGI. The CDR3 runs to 16 residues. Trimming at V came to 3 bases and at J to 9 bases, leaving 7 bases not matched to a gene. CDR3 amino acids: CASSYSGLAGGSEQFF. CDR3 sequence (DNA): TGTGCCAGCAGTTATTCCGGACTAGCGGGAGGAAGTGAGCAGTTCTTC.

In this sample, this clonotype turned up a few times. The V and J genes are TRBV4-3 and TRBJ2-1; 8 nucleotides agree with TRBD1. This CDR3 region has 17 residues. Unmatched junction bases numbered 8, after V lost 0 bases and J lost 4 bases. CDR1 is LGHNA and CDR2 is YSLEER in the germline V gene. The CDR3 protein is CASSQELDRELYNEQFF. The CDR3 DNA reads TGCGCCAGCAGCCAAGAATTGGACAGGGAATTGTACAATGAGCAGTTCTTC.